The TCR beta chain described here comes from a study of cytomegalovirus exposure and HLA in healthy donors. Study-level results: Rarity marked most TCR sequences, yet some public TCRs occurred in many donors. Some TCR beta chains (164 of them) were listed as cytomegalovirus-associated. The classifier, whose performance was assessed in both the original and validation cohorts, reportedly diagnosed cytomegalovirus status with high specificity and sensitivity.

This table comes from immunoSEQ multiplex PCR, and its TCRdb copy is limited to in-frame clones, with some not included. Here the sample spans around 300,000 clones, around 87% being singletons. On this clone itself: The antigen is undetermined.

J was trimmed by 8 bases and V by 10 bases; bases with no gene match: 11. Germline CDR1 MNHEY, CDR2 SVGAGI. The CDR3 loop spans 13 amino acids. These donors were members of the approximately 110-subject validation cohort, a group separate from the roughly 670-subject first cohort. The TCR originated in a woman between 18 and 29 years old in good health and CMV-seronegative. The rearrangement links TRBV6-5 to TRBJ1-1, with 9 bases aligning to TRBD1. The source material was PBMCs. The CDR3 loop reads CATYRGQLPEAFF. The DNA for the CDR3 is TGTGCCACCTACAGGGGGCAACTCCCCGAAGCTTTCTTT.